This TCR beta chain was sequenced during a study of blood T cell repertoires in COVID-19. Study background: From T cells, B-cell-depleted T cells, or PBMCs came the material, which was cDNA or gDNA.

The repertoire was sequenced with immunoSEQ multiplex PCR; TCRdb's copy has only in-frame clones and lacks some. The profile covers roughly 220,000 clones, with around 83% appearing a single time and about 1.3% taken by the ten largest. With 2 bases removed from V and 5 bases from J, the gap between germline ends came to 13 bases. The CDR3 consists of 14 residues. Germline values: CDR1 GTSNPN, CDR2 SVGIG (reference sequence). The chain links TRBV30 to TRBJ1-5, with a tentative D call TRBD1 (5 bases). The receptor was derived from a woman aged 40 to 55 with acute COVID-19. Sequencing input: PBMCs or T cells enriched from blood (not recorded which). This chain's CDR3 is CAWSTTVVDQPQHF. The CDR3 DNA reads TGTGCCTGGAGTACGACAGTGGTGGATCAGCCCCAGCATTTT.